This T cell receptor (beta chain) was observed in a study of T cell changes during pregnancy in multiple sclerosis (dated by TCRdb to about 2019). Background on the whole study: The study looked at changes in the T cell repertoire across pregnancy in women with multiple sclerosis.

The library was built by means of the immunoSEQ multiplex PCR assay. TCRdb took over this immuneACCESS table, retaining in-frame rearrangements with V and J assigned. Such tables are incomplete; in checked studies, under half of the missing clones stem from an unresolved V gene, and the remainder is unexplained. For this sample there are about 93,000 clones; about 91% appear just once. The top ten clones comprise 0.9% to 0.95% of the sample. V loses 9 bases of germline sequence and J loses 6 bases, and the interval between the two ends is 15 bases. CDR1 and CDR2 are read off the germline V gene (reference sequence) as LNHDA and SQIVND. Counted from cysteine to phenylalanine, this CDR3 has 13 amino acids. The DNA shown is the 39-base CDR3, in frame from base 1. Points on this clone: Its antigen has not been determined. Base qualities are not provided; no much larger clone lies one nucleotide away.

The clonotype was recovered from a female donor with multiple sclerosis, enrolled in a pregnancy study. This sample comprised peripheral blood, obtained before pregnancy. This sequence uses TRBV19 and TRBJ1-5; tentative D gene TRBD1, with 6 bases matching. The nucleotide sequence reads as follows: TGTGCCAGCCTGCAGGGGTTCGGTCAGCCCCAGCATTTT. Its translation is CASLQGFGQPQHF. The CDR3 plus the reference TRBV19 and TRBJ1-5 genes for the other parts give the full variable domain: DGGITQSPKYLFRKEGQNVTLSCEQNLNHDAMYWYRQDPGQGLRLIYYSQIVNDFQKGDIAEGYSVSREKKESFPLTVTSAQKNPTAFYLCASLQGFGQPQHFGDGTRLSIL.